The 19 T cell receptor beta chains below all came from one sample that was sequenced in a study of T cells after posttransplantation cyclophosphamide. The assay was immunoSEQ multiplex PCR, and TCRdb's table has in-frame clones only and misses some. Captured here are over 35,000 clones, none seen once; the top ten comprise 2.5%. The sample was PBMCs. All receptors come from a man aged 45-65 years in good health, CMV-negative, and a related stem cell transplant donor.

This clone was seen ten or more times. The chain carries TRBV18 and TRBJ1-4; D perhaps matches TRBD1 (6 bases). Trimming left V 3 bases short and J 6 bases short, with 14 bases between. This CDR3 spans 15 amino acids. From germline, CDR1 is KGHSH and CDR2 LQKENI. The CDR3 region is CASSPRTAAYEKLFF. In DNA, the CDR3 is TGTGCCAGCTCACCCCGGACAGCTGCTTATGAAAAACTGTTTTTT.

This clone was seen a handful of times. V and J are TRBV7-2 and TRBJ2-2, with D perhaps TRBD1 (7 bases). V lost 6 bases, J lost 0 bases, and 11 bases lay in between. This CDR3 spans 15 amino acids. In germline, CDR1 is SGHTA, CDR2 FQGNSA. The CDR3 loop is CASRRDSSNTGELFF. The CDR3 nucleotides are TGTGCCAGCAGGCGGGACAGTTCGAACACCGGGGAGCTGTTTTTT. Full variable domain (outside the CDR3, taken from reference TRBV7-2 and TRBJ2-2): GAGVSQSPSNKVTEKGKDVELRCDPISGHTALYWYRQSLGQGLEFLIYFQGNSAPDKSGLPSDRFSAERTGGSVSTLTIQRTQQEDSAVYLCASRRDSSNTGELFFGEGSRLTVL.

In this sample, this clone turned up many times. The chain is built from TRBV6-6 and TRBJ1-2, with D uncertain. Germline values: CDR1 MNHNY, CDR2 SVGAGI (reference sequence). The V gene lost 0 bases and the J gene lost 10 bases, with 6 bases spanning the gap. This CDR3 is built from 11 residues. CDR3 residues: CASSYSLNYTF. The CDR3 region has the DNA TGTGCCAGCAGTTACTCCTTAAACTACACCTTC.

This clone was counted at least ten times. V and J are TRBV18 and TRBJ2-7, with 7 bases matching TRBD2. The V and J ends lost 4 bases and 3 bases, in that order; junction bases with no gene match: 3. The V gene's germline CDR1 is KGHSH and CDR2 LQKENI. The CDR3 has 13 residues. CDR3 sequence (DNA): TGTGCCAGCTCACGCGGACTAGACTACGAGCAGTACTTC. Translating gives CASSRGLDYEQYF.

This clone came up many times. The CDR3 here is CASRQGAGNTIYF. The CDR3 DNA reads as TGTGCCAGCAGGCAGGGGGCTGGAAACACCATATATTTT. The chain employs TRBV7-8 and TRBJ1-3, with 7 bases matching TRBD1. Germline values: CDR1 SGHVS, CDR2 FQNEAQ. The trim removed 6 bases at V and 2 bases at J, leaving 1 base unmatched. This CDR3 is 13 amino acids long.

This clone came up many times. The rearrangement links TRBV7-9 to TRBJ1-1; a possible D gene is TRBD1 (6 bases). V was shortened by 6 bases and J by 7 bases, with 15 bases between the two germline ends. This CDR3 is 13 amino acids long. Germline V gene lookup returns CDR1 SEHNR and CDR2 FQNEAQ (reference sequence). CDR3 region: CASRNSAGDEAFF. DNA for the CDR3: TGTGCCAGCAGGAACTCTGCAGGGGATGAAGCTTTCTTT.

This clone was counted a few times. V usage is TRBV18 and J usage is TRBJ1-1, with 9 positions matching TRBD1. The length of the CDR3 is 16 residues. V gave up 5 bases and J gave up 5 bases; unmatched junction bases: 12. The germline gives CDR1 KGHSH, CDR2 LQKENI. The CDR3 coding sequence is TGTGCCAGCTCAAATACAGGGGGCGCGGGTCGGACTGAAGCTTTCTTT. Its protein is CASSNTGGAGRTEAFF.

This clone was recorded at least ten times. The J gene is TRBJ2-7, the V gene TRBV4-1; tentatively, D is TRBD2 (6 bases). CDR3 length: 14 residues. V was shortened by 1 base and J by 7 bases, with 14 bases between the two germline ends. Germline assignment: CDR1 MGHRA and CDR2 YSYEKL. The CDR3 spells CASSQVPGVGEQYF. The DNA of the CDR3 is TGCGCCAGCAGCCAAGTGCCGGGAGTAGGTGAGCAGTACTTC.

The rearrangement joins TRBV5-4 to TRBJ1-6; 7 bases fit TRBD1. The CDR3 is made up of 16 amino acids. V lost 0 bases to trimming and J lost 3 bases; unmatched junction nucleotides: 3. Looked up from germline, CDR1 is SGHNT and CDR2 is YYREEE (reference sequence). CDR3 nucleotides: TGTGCCAGCAGCTTGGAGTCAGGGGGCTATAATTCACCCCTCCACTTT. Encoded protein: CASSLESGGYNSPLHF.

This clone was seen ten or more times. CDR3: CASSPRAGLEQYF. The CDR3 bases are TGTGCCAGCAGTCCCCGGGCGGGGCTCGAGCAGTACTTC. The chain combines TRBV6-5 with TRBJ2-7; tentative D call: TRBD2 (6 bases). V was shortened by 5 bases and J by 6 bases, with 14 bases between the two germline ends. This CDR3 is built from 13 residues. Germline V gives CDR1 MNHEY, CDR2 SVGAGI.

This clone was picked up many times. This CDR3 is CASSYAGLSGNTIYF. CDR3 coding DNA: TGTGCCAGCAGTTACGCGGGGTTATCTGGAAACACCATATATTTT. V gene TRBV6-6 combines with J gene TRBJ1-3; no firm D call. This CDR3 spans 15 amino acids. Germline V gene data show CDR1 as MNHNY and CDR2 as SVGAGI (reference sequence). With 2 bases removed from V and 1 base from J, the gap between germline ends came to 9 bases.

There are a few counts of this clone. V and J are TRBV7-2 and TRBJ1-5, with D possibly matching TRBD1 (5 bases). Between the trimmed V and J ends, which lost 4 bases and 0 bases, there was a span of 13 bases. The CDR3 totals 16 residues. Germline CDR1 SGHTA, CDR2 FQGNSA. Here the CDR3 reads CASSSMPDTSNQPQHF. DNA for the CDR3: TGTGCCAGCAGCTCTATGCCGGACACTAGCAATCAGCCCCAGCATTTT. Variable domain in full (rest from reference TRBV7-2 and TRBJ1-5): GAGVSQSPSNKVTEKGKDVELRCDPISGHTALYWYRQSLGQGLEFLIYFQGNSAPDKSGLPSDRFSAERTGGSVSTLTIQRTQQEDSAVYLCASSSMPDTSNQPQHFGDGTRLSIL.

This clone occurred a few times. The chain employs TRBV18 and TRBJ2-1, with 11 nucleotides matching TRBD2. Germline CDR1 KGHSH, CDR2 LQKENI. V trimming: 3 bases; J trimming: 6 bases; junction bases outside the gene matches: 4. This CDR3 is 15 amino acids long. CDR3 coding DNA: TGTGCCAGCTCACCTGGTAGCGGGAGGGGCAATGAGCAGTTCTTC. Translating it yields CASSPGSGRGNEQFF.

The CDR3 coding sequence is TGTGCCAGCAGCGCGACAGGGATCAATTCACCCCTCCACTTT. This encodes CASSATGINSPLHF. The rearrangement joins TRBV9 to TRBJ1-6; 7 nucleotides match TRBD1. The V segment lost 3 bases and the J segment 7 bases; nucleotides outside the gene matches: 4. The length of the CDR3 is 14 residues. Germline CDR1 SGDLS, CDR2 YYNGEE.

This clone has at least ten counts. CDR3 amino acids: CSGQDNEKLFF. CDR3 DNA sequence: TGCAGTGGACAGGATAATGAAAAACTGTTTTTT. The rearrangement uses TRBV20-1 and TRBJ1-4; D possibly corresponds to TRBD1 (6 bases). CDR1 is DFQATT and CDR2 is SNEGSKA in the germline V gene (reference sequence). V was pared by 7 bases and J by 4 bases, with 7 bases between. This CDR3 has 11 amino acids.

This clone was observed a handful of times. The sample carries other DNA sequences with the same CDR3. The chain recombines TRBV11-2 with TRBJ1-1; D is perhaps TRBD1 (6 bases). CDR1 and CDR2 from the germline V gene are SGHAT and FQNNGV. Trimming pared 5 bases from V and 4 bases from J, leaving 11 bases between. The CDR3 spans 13 residues. CDR3 region: CASSPEGGTEAFF. In DNA, the CDR3 is TGTGCCAGCAGCCCTGAAGGGGGCACTGAAGCTTTCTTT. Full variable domain (rest looked up from reference TRBV11-2 and TRBJ1-1): EAGVAQSPRYKIIEKRQSVAFWCNPISGHATLYWYQQILGQGPKLLIQFQNNGVVDDSQLPKDRFSAERLKGVDSTLKIQPAKLEDSAVYLCASSPEGGTEAFFGQGTRLTVV.

This clone was observed many times. The chain couples TRBV21-1 to TRBJ2-7; the listed D gene, TRBD1, was not tested against the DNA. TRBV21-1 is a pseudogene segment. This CDR3 has 14 residues. The CDR3 loop reads CASSMRGQGNEQYF. CDR3 sequence (DNA): TGTGCCAGCAGCATGCGGGGACAGGGCAACGAGCAGTACTTC.

The sample holds many counts of this clone. The chain links TRBV5-8 to TRBJ1-3, with D unclear. Germline V gives CDR1 SGHTS, CDR2 YDEGEE. V was trimmed by 0 bases and J by 2 bases, leaving 9 bases between them. This CDR3 has 15 amino acids. This chain's CDR3 is CASSLVWGAGNTIYF. The CDR3 coding sequence is TGTGCCAGCAGCTTGGTCTGGGGAGCTGGAAACACCATATATTTT.

This clone showed up many times. The gene calls are TRBV13 and TRBJ1-3, with no clear D. V lost 3 bases, J lost 1 base, and 10 bases lay in between. The CDR3 totals 15 residues. Germline V gene sequence: CDR1 PRHDT, CDR2 FYEKMQ (reference sequence). The chain's CDR3 is CASSFGTESGNTIYF. DNA for the CDR3: TGTGCCAGCAGCTTTGGCACAGAATCTGGAAACACCATATATTTT. Full variable domain (missing parts from reference TRBV13 and TRBJ1-3): AAGVIQSPRHLIKEKRETATLKCYPIPRHDTVYWYQQGPGQDPQFLISFYEKMQSDKGSIPDRFSAQQFSDYHSELNMSSLELGDSALYFCASSFGTESGNTIYFGEGSWLTVV.